The T cell receptor (beta chain) described here comes from a study of blood T cell repertoires in COVID-19. The ends were cut back, 0 bases at V and 2 bases at J, with 8 bases in the middle. The CDR3 contains 15 residues. Germline assignment: CDR1 MNHEY and CDR2 SVGAGI. Only in-frame clones appear in the TCRdb table, and some are missing; sequencing was by immunoSEQ multiplex PCR. The data contain more than 85,000 clones, around nine tenths of them seen just once; the ten biggest clones take up roughly 2%. Sequencing was performed on peripheral blood. The receptor's source is a man between 45 and 60 years old with COVID-19, enrolled during active disease. J is TRBJ1-5 and V is TRBV6-5, with D possibly being TRBD1 (5 bases). The CDR3 is CASSYSIGGNQPQHF. The CDR3 DNA reads as TGTGCCAGCAGTTACTCGATAGGGGGCAATCAGCCCCAGCATTTT.